A selection of T cell receptor beta chains follows, all from one sample in a study of identical twins. Each CDR3 protein is one row after TCRdb ran MiXCR on the 5' RACE reads. The table lists a few hundred thousand distinct CDR3 sequences, 20% to 25% of them singletons. This sample also appeared in a second study, on T cells expressing NK-cell markers.

Specimen: CD4+ T cells sorted from blood. The receptors come from a woman younger than 30 in good health. Both conserved end residues are part of each CDR3. The D gene is left open where the match is weak. Expanded clones are given a class, and other clones once, few, many or no size at all.

V	J	D	size	DNA	CDR3
TRBV6-6	TRBJ1-2	TRBD1	few	TGTGCCATCACGGACAGGGCGGGCTATGGCTACACCTTC	CAITDRAGYGYTF
TRBV5-1	TRBJ2-4	TRBD1	few	TGCGCCAGCAGTGACAGGGTCTTGCAAAACATTCAGTACTTC	CASSDRVLQNIQYF
TRBV20-1	TRBJ2-4	.	.	TGCAGTGCTAGGGGCGTAGCCAAAAACATTCAGTACTTC	CSARGVAKNIQYF
TRBV3-1	TRBJ2-7	TRBD1	once	TGTGCCAGCAGCGTATCATCCGGACAGGGGGCCCAGTACTTC	CASSVSSGQGAQYF
TRBV5-6	TRBJ2-1	.	.	TGTGCCAGCAGCCCCGCCTGGCGGGCGAGCTCCTACAATGAGCAGTTCTTC	CASSPAWRASSYNEQFF
TRBV27	TRBJ1-4	TRBD1	few	TGTGCCAGCAGTATCTACAGGGGACCTAATGAAAAACTGTTTTTT	CASSIYRGPNEKLFF
TRBV7-2	TRBJ1-3	TRBD1	.	TGTGCCAGCAGCCCTGGACAGGCCTCTGGAAACACCATATATTTT	CASSPGQASGNTIYF
TRBV14	TRBJ2-1	.	.	TGTGCCAGCAGCCCCGAGTGGGGGGTCTTTTACAATGAGCAGTTCTTC	CASSPEWGVFYNEQFF
TRBV20-1	TRBJ2-7	TRBD2	.	TGCAGTGGGAGCGGGAGTTACGAGCAGTACTTC	CSGSGSYEQYF
TRBV25-1	TRBJ2-5	.	.	TGTGCCAGCAGTGCGGGCCAGAACAGGGTTTGGATGGAGACCCAGTACTTC	CASSAGQNRVWMETQYF
TRBV10-3	TRBJ2-7	.	.	TGTGCCAGCTCAGTCCCGGCGGCTGTCTCCTACGAGCAGTACTTC	CASSVPAAVSYEQYF
TRBV20-1	TRBJ2-5	TRBD2	.	TGCAGTGCTCCAACTACGGGAGGGGATTGGGGGACCCAGTACTTC	CSAPTTGGDWGTQYF
TRBV7-2	TRBJ2-7	.	few	TGTGCCAGCAGCCATCGTGGGGGAAGCTCCTACGAGCAGTACTTC	CASSHRGGSSYEQYF
TRBV7-9	TRBJ2-4	TRBD2	.	TGTGCCAGCAGCGACTACAGCGGGAGGGCGGGGATTCAGTACTTC	CASSDYSGRAGIQYF
TRBV12-3/TRBV12-4	TRBJ2-1	.	.	TGTGCCAGCAGTTTATACAGAATAGGTGAGCAGTTCTTC	CASSLYRIGEQFF
TRBV20-1	TRBJ1-1	TRBD1	few	TGCAGTGCCACCCTTACAGGGGAAAAAGCTTTCTTT	CSATLTGEKAFF
TRBV4-2	TRBJ1-4	.	.	TGTGCCAGCAGCCAAGAACCGGCCAGGCGAAGTGAAAAACTGTTTTTT	CASSQEPARRSEKLFF